Listed below are T cell receptor beta chains from one sample, sequenced in a study of T cell repertoires in cytomegalovirus infection. Each CDR3 protein is one row after TCRdb ran MiXCR on the reads. The sample lists 71,000 or so distinct CDR3 sequences, approximately 22% seen once, with about 63% in the top ten. No antigen has been identified for these receptors. Sample: CD8+ T cells from cultured PBMCs, taken from culture after CMV antigen stimulation. The receptors were gathered from a human donor in good health (CMV status not recorded). Some clones in this sample may be carry-over from other donors' samples. Each CDR3 is given with its conserved first and last residue. A D gene is named only where the DNA matches it firmly. A row's size may be missing; if present it is once, few, many or a size class.

V	size	D	J	DNA	CDR3
TRBV19	NA	TRBD1	TRBJ1-5	TGTGCCAGTAGTTTTGGGACAGGTAGCAATCAGCCCCAGCATTTT	CASSFGTGSNQPQHF
TRBV29-1	NA	NA	TRBJ2-1	TGCAGCGTTATAACCTACAATGAGCAGTTCTTC	CSVITYNEQFF
TRBV7-6	once	NA	TRBJ2-3	TGTGCCAGCAGCTTAGGCAGGTTCACAGATACGCAGTATTTT	CASSLGRFTDTQYF
TRBV12-3/TRBV12-4	many	NA	TRBJ1-1	TGTGCCAGCAGCCCCTTGATTGGGGGCATGAACACTGAAGCTTTCTTT	CASSPLIGGMNTEAFF
TRBV7-2	NA	NA	TRBJ1-2	TGTGCCAGCAGCGAACGGTATGGCTACACCTTC	CASSERYGYTF
TRBV4-1	NA	TRBD1	TRBJ2-5	TGCGCCAGCAGCCCCGCCGGGACAGGGGATCAAGAGACCCAGTACTTC	CASSPAGTGDQETQYF
TRBV12-3/TRBV12-4	few	TRBD1	TRBJ2-7	TGTGCCAGCAAAAGATGGACAGGGACGTCGTACGAGCAGTACTTC	CASKRWTGTSYEQYF
TRBV4-1	few	NA	TRBJ2-2	TGCGCCAGCAGCCGGGGTACCGGGGAGCTGTTTTTT	CASSRGTGELFF
TRBV6-2/TRBV6-3	NA	NA	TRBJ2-2	TGTGCCAGCAGCCCACGGGACACGAACACCGGGGAGCTGTTTTTT	CASSPRDTNTGELFF
TRBV14	few	NA	TRBJ2-1	TGTGCCAGCAGCCAGCCGGACTCGCCTATCTACAATGAGCAGTTCTTC	CASSQPDSPIYNEQFF
TRBV7-6	NA	NA	TRBJ1-2	TGTGCCAGCGTTAGCGAGAACTATGGCTACACCTTC	CASVSENYGYTF
TRBV7-8	NA	TRBD1	TRBJ1-6	TGTGCCAGCAGCCCTAGGACAGGGGCGCCCCTCCACTTT	CASSPRTGAPLHF
TRBV6-6	NA	TRBD1	TRBJ1-2	TGTGCCAGCAGTTACATAACAGGGGGCTCGATCTATGGCTACACCTTC	CASSYITGGSIYGYTF
TRBV9	NA	NA	TRBJ1-2	TGTGCCAGCAGCGTAGCTAGGCACGGACCTAACTATGGCTACACCTTC	CASSVARHGPNYGYTF
TRBV7-8	NA	NA	TRBJ1-5	TGTGCCAGCAGCCAGGACCCCAAACAGCCCCAGCATTTT	CASSQDPKQPQHF
TRBV6-5	NA	NA	TRBJ2-1	TGTGCCAGCAGTCACAGTGGGGTGGATGAGCAGTTCTTC	CASSHSGVDEQFF
TRBV11-1	few	NA	TRBJ1-1	TGTGCCAGCAGCTTATTCGAGGGCGGTACGACTGAAGCTTTCTTT	CASSLFEGGTTEAFF
TRBV19	once	NA	TRBJ1-1	TGTGCCAGTAGTATAATAGCCAGCACTGAAGCTTTCTTT	CASSIIASTEAFF
TRBV6-5	NA	NA	TRBJ1-1	TGTGCCAGCAGTTACTCGAAGGGGCCCAACACTGAAGCTTTCTTT	CASSYSKGPNTEAFF
TRBV7-4	NA	NA	TRBJ1-5	TGTGCCAGCAGCCCAGATGGGGGTCGGCCCCAGCATTTT	CASSPDGGRPQHF
TRBV7-8	NA	TRBD1	TRBJ1-2	TGTGCCAGCAGCCACCGCTCCAGGGGGCCTGGCTATGGCTACACCTTC	CASSHRSRGPGYGYTF
TRBV7-2	NA	TRBD1	TRBJ1-4	TGTGCCAGCAGACACGATTGGGACAGGGATAATGAAAAACTGTTTTTT	CASRHDWDRDNEKLFF
TRBV10-3	few	TRBD2	TRBJ2-5	TGTGCCATCAGTGAGTCGATAAGCGGGGCCGGGGAGACCCAGTACTTC	CAISESISGAGETQYF
TRBV6-5	NA	NA	TRBJ2-1	TGTGCCAGCAGTTACTCGAACAGGCCGGACAATGAGCAGTTCTTC	CASSYSNRPDNEQFF
TRBV28	few	NA	TRBJ1-5	TGTGCCAGCAGTTTAGAAGGGAGCCAGCCCCAGCATTTT	CASSLEGSQPQHF
TRBV20-1	few	NA	TRBJ2-1	TGCAGTGCTAGCCGCCTGAATGAGCAGTTCTTC	CSASRLNEQFF
TRBV7-2	NA	NA	TRBJ1-6	TGTGCCAGCAGCTTAAAAGGAACAGCCTATAATTCACCCCTCCACTTT	CASSLKGTAYNSPLHF
TRBV6-2/TRBV6-3	few	NA	TRBJ2-1	TGTGCCAGCAGTTACACCTACAATGAGCAGTTCTTC	CASSYTYNEQFF
TRBV4-2	NA	NA	TRBJ1-4	TGTGCCAGCAGCCCCCGGGGGGGGACAACTAATGAAAAACTGTTTTTT	CASSPRGGTTNEKLFF
TRBV7-9	few	TRBD1	TRBJ1-1	TGTGCCAGCAGCCACCAGGGACAGGGGAGATATGCTTTCTTT	CASSHQGQGRYAFF
TRBV6-5	NA	NA	TRBJ1-1	TGTGCCAGCAGTTACTCGGGTACCGGGCACACTGAAGCTTTCTTT	CASSYSGTGHTEAFF
TRBV29-1	NA	NA	TRBJ1-1	TGCAGCGTTGGTGCGGGGATGAACACTGAAGCTTTCTTT	CSVGAGMNTEAFF
TRBV7-2	NA	NA	TRBJ2-7	TGTGCCAGCAGCTTAGCGCCGACAAGGTATTCCCTCGAGCAGTACTTC	CASSLAPTRYSLEQYF
TRBV14	few	TRBD1	TRBJ2-5	TGTGCCAGCAGCCAATACAGGGGGGTCCAAGAGACCCAGTACTTC	CASSQYRGVQETQYF
TRBV20-1	NA	TRBD1	TRBJ1-1	TGCAGTGCTAGGGGGACAGCTACCTACACTGAAGCTTTCTTT	CSARGTATYTEAFF
TRBV4-3	many	NA	TRBJ1-4	TGCGCCAGCAGCCCAAGGGTGGCTAATGAAAAACTGTTTTTT	CASSPRVANEKLFF
TRBV12-3/TRBV12-4	NA	NA	TRBJ1-2	TGTGCCAGCAGTTTAGGAGGGGTCTATGGCTACACCTTC	CASSLGGVYGYTF
TRBV20-1	NA	NA	TRBJ2-5	TGCAGTGCTAAAAGGCAGTCGGGTGATGCGGAGACCCAGTACTTC	CSAKRQSGDAETQYF
TRBV6-6	NA	TRBD1	TRBJ1-2	TGTGCCAGCCAAAATTGGGACAGTCTTAACTATGGCTACACCTTC	CASQNWDSLNYGYTF
TRBV7-2	few	NA	TRBJ2-2	TGTGCCAGCAGCTATATCGGGACCCATAACACCGGGGAGCTGTTTTTT	CASSYIGTHNTGELFF
TRBV4-1	NA	TRBD2	TRBJ2-1	TGCGCCAGCAGCCAAGGGGGGGGAACTCACCAGTTCTTC	CASSQGGGTHQFF
TRBV7-8	once	NA	TRBJ1-4	TGTGCCAGCAGCCCTAAGGTCGGGGGCTCGGTTTTT	CASSPKVGGSVF
TRBV15	NA	NA	TRBJ2-7	TGTGCCACCAGCAGAGATCTCGGGGCCGAGCAGTACTTC	CATSRDLGAEQYF
TRBV18	NA	TRBD1	TRBJ1-3	TGTGCCAGCTCAACAGGGGCTGAAAACACCATATATTTT	CASSTGAENTIYF
TRBV7-8	NA	TRBD2	TRBJ2-1	TGTGCCAGCAGCTTAGTCCTAGCGGGGCCGTACAATGAGCAGTTCTTC	CASSLVLAGPYNEQFF
TRBV27	few	NA	TRBJ1-4	TGTGCCAGCAGGGACATTGGGGGAGAAAAACTGTTTTTT	CASRDIGGEKLFF
TRBV5-1	NA	NA	TRBJ1-2	TGCGCCAGCAGCGGTGACTATGGCTACACCTTC	CASSGDYGYTF
TRBV7-6	few	NA	TRBJ1-4	TGTGCCAGCAGCTTAGAGCCAGGGACAACAACTAATGAAAAACTGTTTTTT	CASSLEPGTTTNEKLFF
TRBV19	few	NA	TRBJ2-7	TGTGCCAGTACCTCATCCGCCTACGAGCAGTACTTC	CASTSSAYEQYF
TRBV6-5	NA	NA	TRBJ1-1	TGTGCCAGCAAAAGAGGAGCGGATGTCAACACTGAAGCTTTCTTT	CASKRGADVNTEAFF
TRBV11-2	few	TRBD2	TRBJ2-2	TGTGCCAGCAGCACATGGGGGACTAGCGACGGGGAGCTGTTTTTT	CASSTWGTSDGELFF
TRBV7-6	NA	TRBD2	TRBJ2-1	TGTGCCAGCAGCCCTAGACTAGCGGATTCGACCTACAATGAGCAGTTCTTC	CASSPRLADSTYNEQFF
TRBV12-3/TRBV12-4	NA	NA	TRBJ2-1	TGTGCCAGCACCATATGGGACTGCTCCTACAATGAGCAGTTCTTC	CASTIWDCSYNEQFF
TRBV7-9	NA	NA	TRBJ1-1	TGTGCCAGCAGCTCCTCTAATTATCACACTGAAGCTTTCTTT	CASSSSNYHTEAFF
TRBV27	NA	NA	TRBJ2-5	TGTGCCAGCAGTCAACAGGCGTACCAAGAGACCCAGTACTTC	CASSQQAYQETQYF
TRBV9	few	NA	TRBJ2-7	TGTGCCAGCAGTCCCAGGGCCGCTCCCTACGAGCAGTACTTC	CASSPRAAPYEQYF
TRBV7-2	few	NA	TRBJ1-2	TGTGCCAGCAGCTTAGGTCCGGAGGGAGGCTACACCTTC	CASSLGPEGGYTF